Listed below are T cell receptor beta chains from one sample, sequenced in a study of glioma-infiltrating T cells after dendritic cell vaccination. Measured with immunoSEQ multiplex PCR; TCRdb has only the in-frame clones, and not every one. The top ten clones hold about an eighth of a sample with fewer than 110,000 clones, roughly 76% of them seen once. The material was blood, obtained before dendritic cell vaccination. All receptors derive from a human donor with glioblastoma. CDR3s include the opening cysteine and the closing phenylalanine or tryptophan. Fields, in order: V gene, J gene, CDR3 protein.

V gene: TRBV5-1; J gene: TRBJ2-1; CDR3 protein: CASSLTSGAGNGQFF
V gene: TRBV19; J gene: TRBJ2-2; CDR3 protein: CASIPSGGARTGELFF
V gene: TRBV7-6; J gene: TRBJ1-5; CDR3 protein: CASSLRTGPNQPQHF
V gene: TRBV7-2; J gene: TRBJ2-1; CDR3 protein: CASSHTRRNEQFF
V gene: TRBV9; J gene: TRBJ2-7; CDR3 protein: CASSVGGRPYEQYF
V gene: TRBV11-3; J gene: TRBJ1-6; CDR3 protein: CASSLGGLYSPLHF
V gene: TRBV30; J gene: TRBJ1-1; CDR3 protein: CAWAGYGTEAFF
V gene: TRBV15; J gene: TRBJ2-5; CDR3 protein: CATSRDRGRFSETQYF
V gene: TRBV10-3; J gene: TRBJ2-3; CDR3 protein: CAIRGTSGPDTQYF
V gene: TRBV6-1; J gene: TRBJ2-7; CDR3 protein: CASSEGPGGYEQYF
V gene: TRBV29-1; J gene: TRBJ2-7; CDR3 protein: CSVDGIGQRDEQYF
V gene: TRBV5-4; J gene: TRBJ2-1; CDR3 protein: CASSKAGTGVFDEQFF
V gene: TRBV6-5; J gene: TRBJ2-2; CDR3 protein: CASSYSDKKNTGELFF
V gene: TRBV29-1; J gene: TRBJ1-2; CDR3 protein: CSVESRKGLGNYGYTF
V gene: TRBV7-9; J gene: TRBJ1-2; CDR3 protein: CTSSRSGTGGYGYTF
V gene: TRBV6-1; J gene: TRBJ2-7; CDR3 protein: CASSAVLDRSYEQYF
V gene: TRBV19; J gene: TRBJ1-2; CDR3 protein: CASSIPYSGGYTF
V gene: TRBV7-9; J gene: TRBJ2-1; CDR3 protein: CASSLPQRGGNEQFF
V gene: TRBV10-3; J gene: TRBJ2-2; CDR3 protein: CAISGLGQGNTGELFF
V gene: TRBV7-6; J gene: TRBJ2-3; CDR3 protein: CASSQTGGTDTQYF